This T cell receptor beta chain was sequenced during a study of cytomegalovirus exposure and HLA in healthy donors. Overall study: The study's early data release held roughly 90 million unique TCRs from HLA-typed donors.

13 Jbeta primers and 60 Vbeta primers were used for the PCR. Libraries were prepared by immunoSEQ multiplex PCR; TCRdb keeps only in-frame clonotypes and omits some of them. The data show 150,000 or so clones, roughly 74% seen once. This clone occurred once. The source is a man aged 18 to 29 in good health and CMV-seropositive. Sequencing was carried out using PBMCs.

The CDR3, as DNA: TGTGCCAGCAGCTCCCGACAGGGGAACTCCTACAATGAGCAGTTCTTC. Translating gives CASSSRQGNSYNEQFF. The chain recombines TRBV9 with TRBJ2-1; 8 nucleotides align to TRBD1. V shed 4 bases, J shed 0 bases, and the junction held 6 bases outside the gene matches. Germline V CDR1 and CDR2: SGDLS, YYNGEE. This CDR3 spans 16 amino acids.